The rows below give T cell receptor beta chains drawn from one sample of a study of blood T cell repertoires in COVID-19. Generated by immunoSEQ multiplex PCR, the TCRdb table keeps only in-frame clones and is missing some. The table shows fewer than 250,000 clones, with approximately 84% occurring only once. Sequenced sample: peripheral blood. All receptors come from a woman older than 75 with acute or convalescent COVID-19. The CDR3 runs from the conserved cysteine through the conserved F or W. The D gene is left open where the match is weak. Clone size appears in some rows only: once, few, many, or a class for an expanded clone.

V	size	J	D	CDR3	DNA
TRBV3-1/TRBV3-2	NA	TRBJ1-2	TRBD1	CASSIRLRGRHRGYGYTF	TGTGCCAGCAGCATACGTTTAAGGGGCCGACACAGGGGCTATGGCTACACCTTC
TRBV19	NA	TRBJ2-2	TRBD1	CATRTGGTGELFF	TGTGCCACCCGGACAGGGGGCACCGGGGAGCTGTTTTTT
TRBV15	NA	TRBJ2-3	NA	CATSRETRPTDTQYF	TGTGCCACCAGCAGAGAGACTAGACCTACAGATACGCAGTATTTT
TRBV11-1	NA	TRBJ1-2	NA	CASSLDRANYGYTF	TGTGCCAGCAGCTTAGACAGGGCTAACTATGGCTACACCTTC
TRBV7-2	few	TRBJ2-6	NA	CASSLPGVSGANVLTF	TGTGCCAGCAGCTTACCAGGGGTTTCTGGGGCCAACGTCCTGACTTTC
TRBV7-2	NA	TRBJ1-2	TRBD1	CASSLGQAGGYGYTF	TGTGCCAGCAGCTTAGGCCAAGCAGGGGGCTATGGCTACACCTTC
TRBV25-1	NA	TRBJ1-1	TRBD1	CASSVSGGTEAFF	TGTGCCAGCAGTGTTTCAGGGGGTACTGAAGCTTTCTTT
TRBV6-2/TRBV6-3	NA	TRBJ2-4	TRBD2	CASSAPSGAGNIQYF	TGTGCCAGCAGTGCCCCTAGCGGGGCGGGAAACATTCAGTACTTC
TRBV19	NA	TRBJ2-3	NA	CASSMGGRTDTQYF	TGTGCCAGTAGTATGGGGGGGCGAACAGATACGCAGTATTTT
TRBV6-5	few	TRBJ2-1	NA	CASRSLNEQFF	TGTGCCAGCAGGTCGTTAAATGAGCAGTTCTTC
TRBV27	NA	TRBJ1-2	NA	CASSLLAGSSYGYTF	TGTGCCAGCAGTTTATTAGCAGGGTCTAGCTATGGCTACACCTTC
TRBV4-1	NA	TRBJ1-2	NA	CASSPNGRRYGYTF	TGCGCCAGCAGTCCCAACGGGCGGAGGTATGGCTACACCTTC
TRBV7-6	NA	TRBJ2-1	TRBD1	CASSLVTGAGEQFF	TGTGCCAGCAGCTTAGTTACAGGGGCGGGTGAGCAGTTCTTC
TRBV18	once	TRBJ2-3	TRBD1	CASSPYAPGQGDTQYF	TGTGCCAGCTCACCGTATGCGCCGGGACAGGGGGATACGCAGTATTTT
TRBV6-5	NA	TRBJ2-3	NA	CASTKNRATTDTQYF	TGTGCCAGCACCAAGAACAGGGCAACAACAGATACGCAGTATTTT
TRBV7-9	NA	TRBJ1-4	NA	CASSFHHNEKLFF	TGTGCCAGCAGCTTCCATCATAATGAAAAACTGTTTTTT
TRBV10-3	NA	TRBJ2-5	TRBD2	CATSTSGGVETQYF	TGTGCCACAAGCACTAGCGGGGGGGTAGAGACCCAGTACTTC
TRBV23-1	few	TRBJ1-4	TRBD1	CASSQGTGASTNEKLFF	TGCGCCAGCAGTCAAGGGACAGGCGCATCAACTAATGAAAAACTGTTTTTT
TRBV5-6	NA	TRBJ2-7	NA	CASSLDSPLYEQYF	TGTGCCAGCAGCCTGGACAGCCCCCTCTACGAGCAGTACTTC
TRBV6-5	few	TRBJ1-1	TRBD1	CASRPDRASEAFF	TGTGCCAGCAGGCCGGACAGGGCATCTGAAGCTTTCTTT
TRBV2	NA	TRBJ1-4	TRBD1	CASSLQGASNEKLFF	TGTGCCAGCAGTCTACAGGGGGCTTCTAATGAAAAACTGTTTTTT
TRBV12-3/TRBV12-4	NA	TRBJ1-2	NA	CASSLRQFGYTF	TGTGCCAGCAGTTTAAGACAATTTGGCTACACCTTC
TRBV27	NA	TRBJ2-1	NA	CASSLRGGNEQFF	TGTGCCAGCAGTTTAAGGGGTGGAAATGAGCAGTTCTTC
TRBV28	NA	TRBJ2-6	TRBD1	CASSPPGTVKTNVLTF	TGTGCCAGCAGTCCTCCGGGGACAGTAAAAACCAACGTCCTGACTTTC
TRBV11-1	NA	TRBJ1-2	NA	CASSSNRDGYTF	TGTGCCAGCAGCTCAAACAGGGATGGCTACACCTTC
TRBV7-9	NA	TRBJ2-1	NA	CASSLVSLYNEQFF	TGTGCCAGCAGCTTAGTTAGTCTCTACAATGAGCAGTTCTTC
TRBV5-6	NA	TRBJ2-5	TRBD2	CASSPVGGRAIETQYF	TGTGCCAGCTCACCGGTTGGCGGGAGGGCCATTGAGACCCAGTACTTC
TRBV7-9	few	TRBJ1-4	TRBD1	CASSLEGDRVEEKLFF	TGTGCCAGCAGCTTAGAAGGGGACAGGGTAGAGGAAAAACTGTTTTTT
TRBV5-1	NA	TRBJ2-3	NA	CASSLEQGSGTQYF	TGCGCCAGCAGCTTGGAACAGGGAAGCGGTACGCAGTATTTT
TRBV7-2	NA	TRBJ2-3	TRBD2	CASSFDGLAGTDTQYF	TGTGCCAGCAGCTTCGACGGACTAGCGGGCACAGATACGCAGTATTTT
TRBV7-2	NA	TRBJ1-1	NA	CASSPGHQTLNTEAFF	TGTGCCAGCAGCCCTGGGCACCAGACGCTGAACACTGAAGCTTTCTTT
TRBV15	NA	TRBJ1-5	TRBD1	CATSRGDRAANQPQHF	TGTGCCACCAGCAGGGGGGACAGGGCCGCCAATCAGCCCCAGCATTTT